The 5 T cell receptor beta chains in this list originate from one sample, sequenced in a study of T cells in Graves' hyperthyroidism and ophthalmopathy. RNA transcripts served as the template for amplifying TCR beta CDR3 regions. HTBI primers drove first-round RT-PCR of the TCR CDR3. TCRdb re-called the multiplex PCR reads with MiXCR, one entry per CDR3 protein. The sample consists of about 580,000 distinct CDR3 sequences, about 45% of them appearing once. Sequenced: peripheral blood or thyroid tissue (not recorded which). These receptors came from a woman aged 18-29 years with Graves' hyperthyroidism.

The chain is built from TRBV2 and TRBJ2-5; the match to TRBD2 covers 11 bases. The J call may not be correct, given that the DNA end is closer to TRBJ2-1. The V gene's germline CDR1 is SNHLY and CDR2 FYNNEI. The CDR3 spans 17 residues. The DNA for the CDR3 is TGTGCCAGCAGTGGGGTAGCGGGAGGGCCGGGCTACAATGAGCAGTTCTTC. It is translated as CASSGVAGGPGYNEQFF.

Many counts were recorded for this clonotype. The chain combines TRBV7-2 with TRBJ2-2; 9 bases are a match to TRBD2. Germline loops: CDR1 SGHTA, CDR2 FQGNSA. The length of the CDR3 is 15 residues. The V and J ends lost 6 bases and 6 bases, in that order; junction bases with no gene match: 8. The chain's CDR3 is CASSRPGLAPGELFF. The CDR3 coding sequence is TGTGCCAGCAGTCGGCCGGGACTAGCTCCCGGGGAGCTGTTTTTT.

A remark on this clonotype: With a much larger clone just one base away, this may be a read error. The J gene is TRBJ1-5, the V gene TRBV4-1; D ambiguous. CDR1 is MGHRA and CDR2 is YSYEKL in the germline V gene. The CDR3 contains 16 residues. The CDR3, as DNA: TGCGCCAACAGCCAAGAAGTACAGTATAGCAATCAGCCCCAGCATTTT. It is translated as CANSQEVQYSNQPQHF.

V gene TRBV4-1 combines with J gene TRBJ1-2, with 8 positions matching TRBD1. The V gene's germline CDR1 is MGHRA and CDR2 YSYEKL. J lost 4 bases, V lost 4 bases, and 5 bases had no gene match. The CDR3 is 14 residues long. The CDR3 DNA is TGCGCCAGCAGCCGGGGACAGGAGCTCTATGGCTACACCTTC. Translating gives CASSRGQELYGYTF.

This chain links TRBV7-3 with TRBJ1-1; D perhaps matches TRBD1 (5 bases). CDR1 and CDR2 (germline): SGHTA, FQGTGA. The CDR3 runs 15 residues. The V end was cut by 2 bases, the J end by 0 bases, with 10 bases between. The CDR3 region is CASSLSAGVNTEAFF. In DNA, the CDR3 is TGTGCCAGCAGCTTATCAGCGGGGGTGAACACTGAAGCTTTCTTT.